Below are 8 T cell receptor beta chains sequenced from a single sample in a study of control samples from healthy donors and cancer patients. TCRdb's table, derived via immunoSEQ multiplex PCR, lists solely in-frame clones and lacks some. This sample yields 100,000 to 150,000 clones, of which more than 80% are seen a single time; 2% to 3% belongs to the top ten. Sequenced input: blood. These receptors were collected from a man aged 40-50 years in good health.

The CDR3 DNA is TGTGCCAGCAGCCCCGGACAGGGACAGCCCCAGCATTTT. Residues: CASSPGQGQPQHF. V gene TRBV3-1 (or the pseudogene TRBV3-2) combines with J gene TRBJ1-5; 8 bases fit TRBD1. Germline values: CDR1 LGHDT, CDR2 YNNKEL (reference sequence). CDR3 length equals 13 residues. V dropped 4 bases and J dropped 7; count of bases not matched to a gene: 3.

The chain carries TRBV5-4 and TRBJ2-1; the match to TRBD2 covers 11 bases. Germline assignment: CDR1 SGHNT and CDR2 YYREEE (reference sequence). The V gene end was trimmed by 4 bases and the J gene end by 2 bases; junction bases not matched to a gene: 2. The CDR3 spans 15 residues. CDR3 amino acids: CASSAGLAAYNEQFF. The DNA of the CDR3 is TGTGCCAGCAGCGCGGGACTAGCGGCCTACAATGAGCAGTTCTTC.

V usage is TRBV20-1 and J usage is TRBJ2-3; the D is unclear. CDR1 and CDR2 (germline): DFQATT, SNEGSKA (reference sequence). This CDR3 comprises 9 residues. V gave up 7 bases and J gave up 4 bases, with 3 bases separating them. CDR3 residues: CSVADTQYF. CDR3 in DNA: TGCAGTGTGGCAGATACGCAGTATTTT.

The chain uses TRBV19 and TRBJ1-2; D might be TRBD1 (5 bases). The CDR3 covers 14 residues. V shed 8 bases and J shed 3 bases, with 16 bases lying between them. Looked up from germline, CDR1 is LNHDA and CDR2 is SQIVND (reference sequence). This CDR3 is CASRGGTWDYGYTF. The CDR3 coding sequence is TGTGCCAGTCGGGGGGGGACTTGGGACTATGGCTACACCTTC.

The V call is TRBV7-3, the J call TRBJ1-1; D is ambiguous. V was shortened by 5 bases and J by 4 bases, with 11 bases between the two germline ends. Germline CDR1 reads SGHTA; CDR2 reads FQGTGA. There are 13 residues in the CDR3. The CDR3 DNA reads TGTGCCAGCAGCCGGATTCAGAGCACTGAAGCTTTCTTT. Protein product: CASSRIQSTEAFF.

The chain uses TRBV30 and TRBJ1-3; a possible D gene is TRBD1 (6 bases). The CDR3 has 13 residues. Trimming shortened V by 8 bases and J by 0 bases, and 11 bases separated the two germline ends. CDR1 and CDR2 from the germline V gene are GTSNPN and SVGIG (reference sequence). The CDR3 DNA sequence: TGTGCCGGACAGATAGTCTCTGGAAACACCATATATTTT. Its protein product is CAGQIVSGNTIYF.

This chain joins TRBV2 and TRBJ1-4; 7 positions agree with TRBD1. From germline, CDR1 is SNHLY and CDR2 FYNNEI. With 6 bases clipped from V and 8 bases from J, the junction kept 15 bases outside the gene matches. This CDR3 is 16 amino acids long. CDR3 sequence (DNA): TGTGCCAGCAGCCCTGTCACAGGGGACGGGTACGAAAAACTGTTTTTT. Protein sequence: CASSPVTGDGYEKLFF. The variable domain in full, completed from reference TRBV2 and TRBJ1-4, reads EPEVTQTPSHQVTQMGQEVILRCVPISNHLYFYWYRQILGQKVEFLVSFYNNEISEKSEIFDDQFSVERPDGSNFTLKIRSTKLEDSAMYFCASSPVTGDGYEKLFFGSGTQLSVL.

DNA of the CDR3: TGTGCCAGCAGTGATCTCGGACAGGGAGTTTCCTACGAGCAGTACTTC. Protein sequence: CASSDLGQGVSYEQYF. The J gene is TRBJ2-7, the V gene TRBV6-1, with TRBD1 matching 8 bases. The CDR3 has 16 amino acids. V shed 3 bases and J 1 base; nucleotides not matched to a gene: 8. Germline CDR1 reads MNHNS; CDR2 reads SASEGT.